This T cell receptor beta chain was recovered during a study of T cells expressing NK-cell markers (dated by TCRdb to 2019 to 2021). Looking at the study overall: In sorted CD3+CD56+NKG2C+, CD3+CD56+NKG2C- and CD3+CD56-NKG2C+ T-cell subsets from about eight donors, TCR beta-chain repertoires were profiled. Among the eight sequenced donors, seven were HCMV-seropositive and one was HCMV-seronegative. Illumina HiSeq 2000/2500, MiSeq or NextSeq was used to sequence libraries as 2 x 150 bp reads. The study sequenced eight donors, all healthy volunteers chosen at random: three men and five women. Broad study findings and their caveats: In six donors, the dominant CD3+CD56+NKG2C+ clonotypes were found to rank among the top 10 CD8+ clonotypes and to make up about 1.0-7.0% of CD8+ T cells. Those dominant clonotypes were again the most abundant among CD3+CD56-NKG2C+ cells in a handful of donors, at about 25-60.1%. Whether the expanded NKG2C-expressing T cell clones were specific for HCMV antigens was left unclear.

A commercial ELISA kit detecting HCMV-specific IgG in serum was used to determine HCMV serostatus. Peripheral blood mononuclear cells were isolated from blood by Ficoll density gradient centrifugation. TCRdb shows the sequencer as Illumina HiSeq 2000. TCR beta cDNA libraries were prepared using 5'RACE template switching, which introduced a universal primer site and unique molecular identifiers. Synthesis of cDNA was primed from the TCR beta constant segment and was followed by two consecutive PCR amplification steps. From the authors' description of their analysis: MIGEC handled demultiplexing of the reads and grouping by UMI, while MiTCR was used to assemble and quantify clonotypes. To exclude erroneous sequences, only TCR cDNA sequences supported by at least two reads were retained. The tcR package was used for downstream repertoire analysis, and clonotypes were matched across fractions by CDR3 nucleotide sequence plus V segment. Antigen specificity was annotated against VDJdb with VDJmatch, allowing one amino acid substitution in CDR3. TCRdb reprocessed the raw reads; every CDR3 protein sequence is a single record, and DNA is not supplied. For this entry, the V and J calls and clone size follow TCRdb and not the study's own pipeline. The table for this sample lists roughly 420,000 distinct CDR3 sequences. The ten largest clones represent more than 7% of the sample.

A remark on this clonotype: Its antigen is still unknown.

The CDR3 contains 16 residues, cysteine and phenylalanine counted. No DNA is listed. From a lookup of the germline V gene, CDR1 and CDR2 are MNHEY and SVGAGI. This receptor chain uses TRBV6-5 and TRBJ2-3; checking the TCRdb D call of TRBD1 is not possible without DNA. Sequencing was carried out using blood T cells: a sorted CD56 or NKG2C T cell subset, CD4+ or CD8+ T cells, or bulk PBMC T cells (not recorded which). The source of this sequence is a woman aged 18-70 years in good health. The CDR3 region reads CASSFAGTGGTDTQYF.